The rows below give T cell receptor beta chains drawn from one sample of a study of blood T cells in healthy people across ages. TCRdb itself ran the 5' RACE reads through MiXCR, one entry per CDR3 protein. The table shows about 810,000 distinct CDR3 sequences, with under 40% occurring only once. Sequencing was done on a sample of blood. Receptor source: a man younger than 35 in good health. The CDR3 runs from the conserved cysteine through the conserved F or W. The D gene is left open where the match is weak. Clone sizes are given selectively: once, few, many, or a class where the clone is expanded.

TRBV6-5	many	-	TRBJ2-7	CASRDFSRSYEQYF	TGTGCCAGCAGGGATTTCTCAAGGTCCTACGAGCAGTACTTC
TRBV7-2	-	TRBD1	TRBJ2-7	CASSFKTGGASYEQYF	TGTGCCAGCAGCTTTAAAACAGGGGGCGCTTCCTACGAGCAGTACTTC
TRBV6-2/TRBV6-3	few	-	TRBJ1-1	CASSYPSRTEAFF	TGTGCCAGCAGTTACCCGTCTCGCACTGAAGCTTTCTTT
TRBV3-1	-	TRBD2	TRBJ2-2	CASSQGAGDTGELFF	TGTGCCAGCAGCCAAGGGGCGGGGGACACCGGGGAGCTGTTTTTT
TRBV9	few	-	TRBJ2-3	CASSVPGWGSPSTDTQYF	TGTGCCAGCAGCGTGCCGGGGTGGGGGTCCCCCAGCACAGATACGCAGTATTTT
TRBV4-1	few	-	TRBJ2-1	CASSQVDGKWQGSYNEQFF	TGCGCCAGCAGCCAAGTCGATGGAAAGTGGCAGGGGTCCTACAATGAGCAGTTCTTC
TRBV4-1	-	TRBD1	TRBJ1-1	CASSYRDSRNTEAFF	TGCGCCAGCAGTTACCGGGACAGCCGGAACACTGAAGCTTTCTTT
TRBV7-9	-	TRBD2	TRBJ2-3	CASSPVSGGPSTDTQYF	TGTGCCAGCAGCCCGGTTAGCGGGGGACCCAGCACAGATACGCAGTATTTT
TRBV12-3/TRBV12-4	-	TRBD2	TRBJ2-5	CASSYVAGPQETQYF	TGTGCCAGCAGTTATGTAGCGGGGCCCCAAGAGACCCAGTACTTC
TRBV6-5	few	-	TRBJ2-5	CASSRAQETQYF	TGTGCCAGCAGCCGAGCCCAAGAGACCCAGTACTTC
TRBV3-1	-	TRBD2	TRBJ2-2	CASSQESGANTGELFF	TGTGCCAGCAGCCAAGAAAGCGGGGCAAACACCGGGGAGCTGTTTTTT
TRBV28	-	TRBD1	TRBJ1-1	CASSLQGAGEAFF	TGTGCCAGCAGCCTACAGGGGGCCGGTGAAGCTTTCTTT
TRBV2	-	-	TRBJ1-1	CASVGVPNTEAFF	TGTGCCAGCGTCGGGGTCCCGAACACTGAAGCTTTCTTT
TRBV7-8	few	-	TRBJ1-1	CASSLGRGAGNTEAFF	TGTGCCAGCAGCCTCGGGCGGGGGGCGGGCAACACTGAAGCTTTCTTT
TRBV15	few	-	TRBJ1-5	CATSSKMGIGQPQHF	TGTGCCACCAGTTCTAAGATGGGAATCGGTCAGCCCCAGCATTTT
TRBV29-1	many	-	TRBJ2-7	CSASGGQLSSIYEQYF	TGCAGCGCCTCGGGCGGACAGCTAAGTTCAATTTACGAGCAGTACTTC
TRBV20-1	many	-	TRBJ2-1	CSATGINEQFF	TGCAGTGCAACCGGGATCAATGAGCAGTTCTTC
TRBV12-3/TRBV12-4	-	-	TRBJ1-5	CASLEGGGNQPQHF	TGTGCCAGCCTAGAGGGGGGCGGCAATCAGCCCCAGCATTTT
TRBV28	few	TRBD1	TRBJ2-1	CASTLLWTGGKEGNGQFF	TGTGCCAGCACCCTTCTGTGGACAGGGGGCAAGGAAGGCAATGGGCAGTTCTTC
TRBV9	-	TRBD2	TRBJ2-2	CASTIAGNTGELFF	TGTGCCAGCACAATAGCGGGGAACACCGGGGAGCTGTTTTTT
TRBV12-3/TRBV12-4	many	-	TRBJ1-1	CASSSQGSGSTEAFF	TGTGCCAGCAGTTCTCAGGGAAGTGGGTCCACTGAAGCTTTCTTT
TRBV9	-	-	TRBJ2-3	CASSAVLRSDTQYF	TGTGCCAGCAGCGCCGTGCTTCGGTCAGATACGCAGTATTTT
TRBV6-5	few	-	TRBJ2-7	CASSYSGSRVAYEQYF	TGTGCCAGCAGTTACTCGGGGTCCAGGGTAGCCTACGAGCAGTACTTC
TRBV9	few	TRBD1	TRBJ2-6	CASSYYPDRAGANVLTF	TGTGCCAGCAGCTACTATCCGGACAGGGCTGGGGCCAACGTCCTGACTTTC
TRBV5-1	-	-	TRBJ2-5	CASSRGPELETQYF	TGCGCCAGCAGCCGCGGACCGGAGTTGGAGACCCAGTACTTC
TRBV10-3	-	TRBD1	TRBJ1-2	CAISGSRDRMFTYGYTF	TGTGCCATCAGTGGTTCCAGGGACAGGATGTTCACCTATGGCTACACCTTC
TRBV21-1	-	-	TRBJ2-3	CASKRRKRTINTDTQYF	TGTGCCAGCAAGAGACGAAAAAGGACAATAAACACAGATACGCAGTATTTT
TRBV20-1	-	TRBD2	TRBJ2-1	CSARVYSGGDNEQFF	TGCAGTGCTAGAGTCTATAGCGGGGGAGACAATGAGCAGTTCTTC
TRBV7-2	-	-	TRBJ2-3	CASSNRADTQYF	TGTGCCAGCAGCAACAGGGCAGATACGCAGTATTTT
TRBV7-9	few	-	TRBJ1-5	CASSSGQKDQPQHF	TGTGCCAGCAGCTCCGGACAGAAGGATCAGCCCCAGCATTTT
TRBV12-3/TRBV12-4	once	-	TRBJ1-5	CASIFVNQPQHF	TGTGCCAGCATTTTTGTCAATCAGCCCCAGCATTTT
TRBV20-1	-	-	TRBJ2-7	CSARVAGASYEQYF	TGCAGTGCTAGAGTCGCGGGGGCCTCCTACGAGCAGTACTTC
TRBV12-3/TRBV12-4	-	-	TRBJ2-2	CASSFWTGELFF	TGTGCCAGCAGTTTCTGGACCGGGGAGCTGTTTTTT
TRBV21-1	-	-	TRBJ2-4	CASSITSGGFDNEQYF	TGTGCCAGCAGCATAACTAGCGGGGGGTTTGACAATGAGCAGTACTTC
TRBV4-3	-	TRBD1	TRBJ2-7	CASSQDPGQGTYEQYF	TGCGCCAGCAGCCAAGATCCCGGACAGGGGACCTACGAGCAGTACTTC
TRBV7-2	few	-	TRBJ2-3	CASSLPPHRPTGTDTQYF	TGTGCCAGCAGCTTACCACCCCACCGACCGACTGGCACGGATACGCAGTATTTT
TRBV12-3/TRBV12-4	few	-	TRBJ2-2	CASSFSWGSTGELFF	TGTGCCAGCAGTTTTTCGTGGGGGAGCACCGGGGAGCTGTTTTTT
TRBV13	-	TRBD2	TRBJ2-1	CASSLGGTSVPREQFF	TGTGCCAGCAGCTTAGGCGGGACTAGCGTCCCCCGGGAGCAGTTCTTC
TRBV7-2	few	TRBD1	TRBJ1-5	CASSFTSARGYQPQHF	TGTGCCAGCAGCTTCACGTCGGCCAGGGGGTATCAGCCCCAGCATTTT
TRBV12-3/TRBV12-4	many	-	TRBJ2-1	CASSLWSYNEQFF	TGTGCCAGCAGTTTGTGGAGCTACAATGAGCAGTTCTTC
TRBV10-3	many	-	TRBJ2-7	CAISPDPGNYEQYF	TGTGCCATCAGTCCAGACCCTGGGAACTACGAGCAGTACTTC
TRBV7-9	-	-	TRBJ1-4	CASSLDKKLFF	TGTGCCAGCAGCTTAGACAAAAAACTGTTTTTT
TRBV4-1	few	TRBD1	TRBJ1-5	CASSPYYEPTGGRNQPQHF	TGCGCCAGCAGCCCATACTACGAACCGACAGGGGGGAGAAATCAGCCCCAGCATTTT
TRBV12-3/TRBV12-4	many	-	TRBJ2-7	CASSPGRETYEQYF	TGTGCCAGCAGCCCGGGCAGGGAGACCTACGAGCAGTACTTC
TRBV12-3/TRBV12-4	-	-	TRBJ2-2	CASSLETGYTGELFF	TGTGCCAGCAGTTTAGAGACGGGGTACACCGGGGAGCTGTTTTTT
TRBV27	-	-	TRBJ1-2	CASSSRSANYGYTF	TGTGCCAGCAGTTCTCGGTCAGCTAACTATGGCTACACCTTC
TRBV20-1	-	TRBD1	TRBJ2-2	CSTNRDRVTGELFF	TGCAGTACCAACCGGGACAGGGTCACCGGGGAGCTGTTTTTT
TRBV7-2	many	-	TRBJ1-5	CASSLDDQPQHF	TGTGCCAGCAGCTTAGACGATCAGCCCCAGCATTTT